The next 24 T cell receptor beta chains were all read from a single sample in a study of T cell changes during pregnancy in multiple sclerosis (dated by TCRdb to about 2019). Library prep was done by the immunoSEQ multiplex PCR assay. TCRdb limited this immuneACCESS table to in-frame rearrangements with V and J called. A share of clones is missing; checked studies link under half to unresolved V genes, and the rest is unexplained. For this sample there are 55,000 to 95,000 clones; approximately 90% appear just once. The ten top clones hold approximately 2% of the sample. This material consisted of peripheral blood, taken in the second trimester of pregnancy. These receptors were taken from a female donor in good health, enrolled as a control in a pregnancy study.

The gene calls are TRBV19 and TRBJ1-2; maybe TRBD1 (5 bases). The CDR3 is 14 residues long. Trimming removed 5 bases from V and 4 bases from J, with 14 bases in between. CDR1 and CDR2 from the germline V gene are LNHDA and SQIVND (reference sequence). CDR3 nucleotides: TGTGCCAGTAGTCCATTCAGGGAGGCCTATGGCTACACCTTC. Amino acids: CASSPFREAYGYTF.

The genes are TRBV9 and TRBJ2-4; tentatively, D is TRBD1 (5 bases). V gave up 9 bases and J gave up 3 bases, with 13 bases separating them. The length of the CDR3 is 13 residues. Germline lookup yields CDR1 SGDLS and CDR2 YYNGEE. CDR3 sequence (DNA): TGTGCCATACACAGGAATGACAAAAACATTCAGTACTTC. Its translation: CAIHRNDKNIQYF.

The chain uses TRBV19 and TRBJ1-2; 8 bases fit TRBD1. Per the germline V gene, CDR1 is LNHDA and CDR2 is SQIVND (reference sequence). The ends lost 5 bases at V and 6 bases at J; junction bases unmatched: 5. The length of the CDR3 is 13 residues. CDR3 DNA sequence: TGTGCCAGTAGTCCTGACAGGGGCCATGGCTACACCTTC. Its translation: CASSPDRGHGYTF.

The genes are TRBV27 and TRBJ2-1, with D maybe TRBD2 (5 bases). With 8 bases removed from V and 2 bases from J, the gap between germline ends came to 13 bases. Germline V gene data show CDR1 as MNHEY and CDR2 as SMNVEV (reference sequence). This CDR3 comprises 14 residues. This chain's CDR3 is CASAEGQAYNEQFF. CDR3 sequence (DNA): TGTGCCAGCGCAGAGGGCCAAGCCTACAATGAGCAGTTCTTC.

This rearrangement joins TRBV7-9 to TRBJ2-1; 12 nucleotides align to TRBD2. The germline CDR1 and CDR2 sequences are SEHNR and FQNEAQ (reference sequence). The CDR3 consists of 14 residues. The V and J ends lost 7 bases and 8 bases, in that order; junction bases with no gene match: 6. CDR3 amino acids: CASILAGGTDEQFF. CDR3 coding DNA: TGTGCCAGCATCCTAGCGGGGGGGACCGATGAGCAGTTCTTC.

The V call is TRBV4-3, the J call TRBJ1-2; D is ambiguous. This CDR3 spans 13 amino acids. CDR1 is LGHNA, CDR2 YSLEER, per germline. With 0 bases removed from V and 7 bases from J, the gap between germline ends came to 9 bases. CDR3 amino acids: CASSQEMQSGYTF. DNA of the CDR3: TGCGCCAGCAGCCAAGAGATGCAGTCTGGCTACACCTTC.

The chain links TRBV7-9 to TRBJ1-4; 7 positions match TRBD1. Germline V gene lookup returns CDR1 SEHNR and CDR2 FQNEAQ (reference sequence). This CDR3 has 15 residues. With V trimmed by 1 base and J by 4 bases, 3 bases remained unmatched. The CDR3 bases are TGTGCCAGCAGCTTAGGAGGGACAGTTAATGAAAAACTGTTTTTT. Its protein product is CASSLGGTVNEKLFF.

The DNA for the CDR3 is TGCGCCAGCAGCCAAACAGGGGGCTTGGCTGAAGCTTTCTTT. It translates to CASSQTGGLAEAFF. The rearrangement links TRBV4-3 to TRBJ1-1; 9 bases match TRBD1. The ends lost 2 bases at V and 6 bases at J; junction bases unmatched: 4. Germline CDR1 and CDR2: LGHNA and YSLEER. The CDR3 has 14 residues.

The V and J genes are TRBV6-1 and TRBJ2-7, with no clear D. The CDR3 runs 13 residues. V was shortened by 6 bases and J by 1 base, with 10 bases between the two germline ends. Per germline, CDR1 MNHNS and CDR2 SASEGT. CDR3 in amino acids: CASRRPDSYEQYF. As DNA, the CDR3 is TGTGCCAGCAGGAGGCCAGATTCCTACGAGCAGTACTTC.

Only one count was recorded for this clone. This chain uses TRBV19 with TRBJ1-5; D uncertain. The V end lost 5 bases, the J end lost 5 bases, and 10 bases lay between the germline ends. This CDR3 is 13 amino acids long. Germline V lookup: CDR1 LNHDA, CDR2 SQIVND (reference sequence). CDR3 sequence (DNA): TGTGCCAGTAGTTTTCAGATTCATCAGCCCCAGCATTTT. This sequence encodes CASSFQIHQPQHF. Based on the CDR3 plus reference TRBV19 and TRBJ1-5, the full variable domain is DGGITQSPKYLFRKEGQNVTLSCEQNLNHDAMYWYRQDPGQGLRLIYYSQIVNDFQKGDIAEGYSVSREKKESFPLTVTSAQKNPTAFYLCASSFQIHQPQHFGDGTRLSIL.

This rearrangement joins TRBV29-1 to TRBJ1-1; tentative D call: TRBD1 (5 bases). The germline CDR1 and CDR2 sequences are SQVTM and ANQGSEA. The CDR3 runs to 11 residues. The V gene lost 6 bases and the J gene lost 6 bases, with 11 bases spanning the gap. The CDR3 reads CSVLDTPEAFF. The CDR3 nucleotides read TGCAGCGTCCTGGACACGCCTGAAGCTTTCTTT.

The chain combines TRBV7-6 with TRBJ1-3, with TRBD1 matching over 8 bases. The CDR3 covers 14 residues. The germline CDR1 and CDR2 sequences are SGHVS and FNYEAQ. The V gene end was trimmed by 4 bases and the J gene end by 7 bases; junction bases not matched to a gene: 6. CDR3 amino acids: CASSSDRGENTIYF. In nucleotides, the CDR3 is TGTGCCAGCAGCTCTGACAGGGGTGAGAACACCATATATTTT.

CDR3 amino acids: CASSYRQALGNTIYF. DNA of the CDR3: TGTGCCAGCAGTTACCGACAGGCGCTTGGAAACACCATATATTTT. V gene TRBV6-5 combines with J gene TRBJ1-3; TRBD1 might be the D (6 bases). Per germline, CDR1 MNHEY and CDR2 SVGAGI. CDR3 size: 15 residues. V lost 2 bases and J 3 bases, leaving 11 bases between the germline ends.

V usage is TRBV2 and J usage is TRBJ1-2; 9 nucleotides agree with TRBD1. The junction had 6 bases not matched to a gene; V was cut back by 6 bases and J by 7 bases. CDR3 size: 13 residues. Germline-derived CDR1 and CDR2 are SNHLY and FYNNEI. CDR3: CASRGQGPLGYTF. The CDR3 DNA reads TGTGCCAGCAGGGGACAGGGCCCCCTTGGCTACACCTTC.

The chain links TRBV11-2 to TRBJ1-1; possible D gene TRBD1, 6 bases. Deletions cut 5 bases from V and 7 bases from J, with 17 bases between. The CDR3 has 14 residues. The germline gives CDR1 SGHAT, CDR2 FQNNGV. CDR3 bases: TGTGCCAGCAGCCCGGCGGGCGGACAGAATGAAGCTTTCTTT. Residues: CASSPAGGQNEAFF.

This chain links TRBV5-1 with TRBJ1-1, with D possibly TRBD1 on 6 matching bases. V shed 0 bases and J shed 0 bases, with 12 bases lying between them. Germline CDR1 and CDR2: SGHRS and YFSETQ. CDR3 length: 16 residues. This chain's CDR3 is CASSLEGGLLNTEAFF. The CDR3 DNA follows: TGCGCCAGCAGCTTGGAGGGGGGGCTTTTGAACACTGAAGCTTTCTTT. The full variable domain, rest sourced from reference TRBV5-1 and TRBJ1-1, is KAGVTQTPRYLIKTRGQQVTLSCSPISGHRSVSWYQQTPGQGLQFLFEYFSETQRNKGNFPGRFSGRQFSNSRSEMNVSTLELGDSALYLCASSLEGGLLNTEAFFGQGTRLTVV.

The genes are TRBV4-2 and TRBJ2-2; 10 bases agree with TRBD2. The CDR3 is 18 amino acids. The J segment lost 7 bases and the V segment lost 5 bases, leaving 16 bases of the junction unmatched. Germline V CDR1 and CDR2: LGHNA, YNFKEQ. For the CDR3, the DNA is TGTGCCAGCAGCTTTAGGTTGACAGCGGGGGGGCCCATCGGGGAGCTGTTTTTT. It translates to CASSFRLTAGGPIGELFF.

V is TRBV13 and J is TRBJ2-4; TRBD2 matches at 8 bases. Germline V gene lookup returns CDR1 PRHDT and CDR2 FYEKMQ (reference sequence). J lost 3 bases, V lost 4 bases, and 5 bases had no gene match. The CDR3 is 15 residues long. CDR3 sequence (DNA): TGTGCCAGCAGCTCTCGCGGGACTAGCAAAAACATTCAGTACTTC. This encodes CASSSRGTSKNIQYF.

CDR3 sequence reads: CASSETGAVQHF. The CDR3 DNA follows: TGTGCCAGCAGTGAAACAGGGGCTGTCCAGCATTTT. The gene calls are TRBV28 and TRBJ1-5; TRBD1 agrees at 7 bases. V lost 5 bases and J lost 12; bases outside the gene matches: 7. CDR1 is MDHEN, CDR2 SYDVKM, per germline. CDR3 length: 12 residues.

The rearrangement links TRBV4-2 to TRBJ1-1; D remains unclear. Germline CDR1 reads LGHNA; CDR2 reads YNFKEQ. Trimming removed 0 bases at V and 0 bases at J, with 8 bases between. CDR3 size: 15 residues. The CDR3 sequence: CASSQEWAMNTEAFF. Written as DNA, the CDR3 is TGTGCCAGCAGCCAAGAGTGGGCAATGAACACTGAAGCTTTCTTT.

V and J are TRBV9 and TRBJ1-6; 7 bases match TRBD1. V lost 2 bases to trimming and J lost 7 bases; unmatched junction nucleotides: 12. Germline assignment: CDR1 SGDLS and CDR2 YYNGEE. The length of the CDR3 is 17 residues. CDR3 nucleotides: TGTGCCAGCAGCGTTGAACCGGGCCAGGGGGAGAATTCACCCCTCCACTTT. Its translation: CASSVEPGQGENSPLHF.

This chain connects TRBV27 to TRBJ1-2; D is uncertain. This CDR3 spans 12 amino acids. Trimming shortened V by 4 bases and J by 8 bases, and 11 bases separated the two germline ends. Germline V lookup: CDR1 MNHEY, CDR2 SMNVEV (reference sequence). CDR3 amino acids: CASSSRGYGYTF. The CDR3 coding sequence is TGTGCCAGCAGTTCCCGGGGATACGGCTACACCTTC.

The CDR3 nucleotides are TGTGCCAGCAGCCTGACCGGGACAGGGGGAGAGACCCAGTACTTC. Amino acids: CASSLTGTGGETQYF. The chain employs TRBV7-3 and TRBJ2-5, with 11 positions matching TRBD1. Germline loops: CDR1 SGHTA, CDR2 FQGTGA. The CDR3 covers 15 residues. The J segment lost 4 bases and the V segment lost 5 bases, leaving 6 bases of the junction unmatched.

V gene TRBV27 combines with J gene TRBJ1-2, with 11 bases aligning to TRBD1. Germline loops: CDR1 MNHEY, CDR2 SMNVEV (reference sequence). The CDR3 extends over 11 amino acids. V gave up 10 bases and J gave up 11 bases; unmatched junction bases: 6. Written as DNA, the CDR3 is TGTGCCACCGGACAGGGGGCTTCGTACACCTTC. This translates into CATGQGASYTF.